These 27 T cell receptor beta chains were all obtained from the same sample, sequenced in a study of T cells in Graves' hyperthyroidism and ophthalmopathy. RNA transcripts were the template for amplifying TCR beta CDR3 regions. The HTBI primer set was used in a first-round RT-PCR of the TCR CDR3. TCRdb used MiXCR to reprocess the multiplex PCR reads, holding one entry per CDR3 protein. The table records 500,000 to 550,000 distinct CDR3 sequences, just under 20% of them present only once. Sequenced sample: blood. These receptors originate from a man aged 40-55 years with Graves' ophthalmopathy.

The chain is built from TRBV5-1 and TRBJ1-4; 9 bases match TRBD1. This CDR3 region has 15 residues. Germline CDR1 reads SGHRS; CDR2 reads YFSETQ. Trimming took 5 bases from V and 7 from J; bases not matched to a gene: 9. As DNA, the CDR3 is TGCGCCAGCAGTTTTGCCGGGACAGGGATTGAAAAACTGTTTTTT. Translating it yields CASSFAGTGIEKLFF.

This clonotype was observed a few times. The chain recombines TRBV6-2 or TRBV6-3 with TRBJ1-2; D might be TRBD1 (6 bases). Between the trimmed V and J ends, which lost 0 bases and 3 bases, there was a span of 17 bases. Germline assignment: CDR1 MNHEY and CDR2 SVGEGT. This CDR3 region has 17 residues. In DNA form, the CDR3 reads TGTGCCAGCAGTTACTCCGTCGATCCCGGGACACACTATGGCTACACCTTC. This gives the protein CASSYSVDPGTHYGYTF.

There are many counts of this clonotype. This chain connects TRBV12-3 or TRBV12-4 to TRBJ2-7; D remains ambiguous. Trimming removed 4 bases at V and 4 bases at J, with 17 bases between. The CDR3 runs to 15 residues. CDR3 sequence: CASSSLTETIYEQYF. For the CDR3, the DNA is TGTGCCAGCAGTTCGCTGACGGAGACCATTTACGAGCAGTACTTC.

The rearrangement uses TRBV4-2 and TRBJ2-2; D may correspond to TRBD1 or TRBD2 (5 bases each). Germline assignment: CDR1 LGHNA and CDR2 YNFKEQ. The CDR3 extends over 17 amino acids. V was pared by 0 bases and J by 4 bases, with 15 bases between. Here the CDR3 DNA reads TGTGCCAGCAGCCAAGATAATAGGGGAGCAGGCACCGGGGAGCTGTTTTTT. Amino acid sequence: CASSQDNRGAGTGELFF.

Concerning this clonotype itself: At one end, the junction sequence differs from germline, possibly due to a read error. The chain is built from TRBV7-9 and TRBJ1-1; TRBD1 is a possible D gene (5 bases). The CDR3 covers 13 residues. Per germline, CDR1 SEHNR and CDR2 FQNEAQ (reference sequence). The CDR3 sequence is CASSVAGDLEAFF. CDR3 DNA sequence: TGTGCCAGCAGCGTAGCCGGGGACCTAGAGGCTTTCTTT.

This clonotype occurred many times. The rearrangement uses TRBV7-8 and TRBJ2-7, with D perhaps matching TRBD1 (6 bases). The CDR3 has 13 residues. The V and J ends lost 5 bases and 3 bases respectively, with 11 bases between them. CDR1 SGHVS and CDR2 FQNEAQ come from the germline V gene. CDR3 nucleotides: TGTGCCAGCAGCAGAGGACAGTACTACGAGCAGTACTTC. Its translation is CASSRGQYYEQYF.

DNA for the CDR3: TGTGCCAGCGTTGACAATGGAAACACCATATATTTT. This translates into CASVDNGNTIYF. The rearrangement joins TRBV7-9 to TRBJ1-3; D call uncertain. Per germline, CDR1 SEHNR and CDR2 FQNEAQ (reference sequence). CDR3 length: 12 residues. V shed 8 bases and J shed 3 bases, with 8 bases lying between them.

There are many counts of this clonotype. The V gene is TRBV7-3, the J gene TRBJ2-7; D perhaps matches TRBD1 (6 bases). Per germline, CDR1 SGHTA and CDR2 FQGTGA. Trimming removed 5 bases at V and 5 bases at J, with 19 bases between. The CDR3 is made up of 15 amino acids. The CDR3 here is CASSPTGRVSDEQYF. CDR3 nucleotides: TGTGCCAGCAGCCCAACAGGGAGAGTGAGCGACGAGCAGTACTTC.

This clonotype was seen once. A much larger clonotype is one base distant, so this may be a read error. The rearrangement links TRBV30 to TRBJ1-4; 8 bases align to TRBD1. The CDR3 contains 15 residues. CDR1 and CDR2 (germline): GTSNPN, SVGIG (reference sequence). The J segment lost 10 bases and the V segment lost 2 bases, leaving 12 bases of the junction unmatched. The CDR3 reads CAWSMGDRGDVKLFF. CDR3 DNA: TGTGCCTGGAGTATGGGAGACAGGGGTGATGTAAAACTGTTTTTT.

This clonotype was seen once. The chain combines TRBV20-1 with TRBJ2-2, with 9 bases matching TRBD2. The CDR3 extends over 15 amino acids. V was pared by 4 bases and J by 4 bases, with 7 bases of the junction left unmatched. CDR1 and CDR2 (germline): DFQATT, SNEGSKA (reference sequence). The CDR3 sequence is CSATQTSGLTGELFF. The CDR3 nucleotides read TGCAGTGCTACGCAGACTAGCGGCCTCACCGGGGAGCTGTTTTTT.

The gene calls are TRBV7-2 and TRBJ2-2, with D perhaps TRBD2 (5 bases). The V gene's germline CDR1 is SGHTA and CDR2 FQGNSA. The CDR3 consists of 17 residues. The V gene lost 2 bases and the J gene lost 1 base, with 14 bases spanning the gap. In DNA form, the CDR3 reads TGTGCCAGCAGCTTAAGCCCCGGGATACTGAACACCGGGGAGCTGTTTTTT. Its protein is CASSLSPGILNTGELFF.

The chain has TRBV7-3 and TRBJ2-3, with TRBD1 as a possible D gene (7 bases). Germline V lookup: CDR1 SGHTA, CDR2 FQGTGA. The CDR3 consists of 15 residues. V was pared by 3 bases and J by 3 bases, with 13 bases between. The CDR3, as DNA: TGTGCCAGCAGCTTCGGACAGGCGGGGACAGATACGCAGTATTTT. Amino acids: CASSFGQAGTDTQYF.

Comments on this clonotype: Just one base apart from a much larger clone, this may be a read error. This chain links TRBV20-1 with TRBJ2-7; TRBD2 matches at 9 bases. The CDR3 covers 12 residues. Germline CDR1 is DFQATT and CDR2 is SNEGSKA (reference sequence). The CDR3 loop is CGCHSGGYEQYF. CDR3 bases: TGCGGTTGCCATAGCGGGGGCTACGAGCAGTACTTC.

Many counts were recorded for this clonotype. This chain uses TRBV11-2 with TRBJ2-1; D perhaps matches TRBD1 (6 bases). Trimming took 2 bases from V and 7 from J, leaving 12 bases between them. The CDR3 extends over 14 amino acids. Germline CDR1 and CDR2: SGHAT and FQNNGV. The DNA for the CDR3 is TGTGCCAGCAGCTTACTACAGGGTCGGAATGAGCAGTTCTTC. Protein: CASSLLQGRNEQFF.

In this sample, this clonotype turned up many times. The rearrangement joins TRBV11-2 to TRBJ2-5; D possibly corresponds to TRBD2 (6 bases). This CDR3 spans 14 amino acids. Germline assignment: CDR1 SGHAT and CDR2 FQNNGV. Trimming shortened V by 3 bases and J by 4 bases, and 12 bases separated the two germline ends. CDR3 nucleotides: TGTGCCAGCAGCTTCAGACTAGAGGCAGAGACCCAGTACTTC. Amino acid sequence: CASSFRLEAETQYF.

The J gene is TRBJ2-1, the V gene TRBV20-1; possible D gene TRBD1, 5 bases. This CDR3 comprises 13 residues. With 8 bases removed from V and 6 bases from J, the gap between germline ends came to 17 bases. Germline CDR1 is DFQATT and CDR2 is SNEGSKA (reference sequence). The CDR3 spells CSPLGVWTNEQFF. DNA of the CDR3: TGCAGTCCGCTAGGGGTATGGACCAATGAGCAGTTCTTC.

The chain links TRBV18 to TRBJ1-4; 8 bases map to TRBD1. This CDR3 comprises 15 residues. Germline assignment: CDR1 KGHSH and CDR2 LQKENI. Losses at the gene ends were 3 bases for V and 12 bases for J; bases not matched to a gene: 12. The CDR3 region has the DNA TGTGCCAGCTCACCCCAGGGACAGGCCGTAGTCGAACTGTTTTTT. It is translated as CASSPQGQAVVELFF.

This clonotype was found many times. This chain connects TRBV29-1 to TRBJ2-7; 7 bases are a match to TRBD1. CDR3 size: 14 residues. V gave up 4 bases and J gave up 1 base; unmatched junction bases: 7. CDR1 and CDR2 from the germline V gene are SQVTM and ANQGSEA. The CDR3 region has the DNA TGCAGCGTTGCCGGGACAGCACGTTCCTACGAGCAGTACTTC. Translation: CSVAGTARSYEQYF.

J is TRBJ1-5 and V is TRBV19, with 8 bases matching TRBD1. The CDR3 contains 19 residues. Germline V gives CDR1 LNHDA, CDR2 SQIVND (reference sequence). J lost 2 bases, V lost 3 bases, and 15 bases had no gene match. The CDR3: CASSMRTGRVVSGNQPQHF. DNA of the CDR3: TGTGCCAGTAGTATGCGGACAGGGCGGGTTGTTTCAGGCAATCAGCCCCAGCATTTT.

This clonotype showed up just a few times. The V and J genes are TRBV6-6 and TRBJ1-1; D may be TRBD1 (5 bases). V was trimmed by 0 bases and J by 0 bases, leaving 11 bases between them. Germline values: CDR1 MNHNY, CDR2 SVGAGI (reference sequence). The CDR3 contains 16 residues. CDR3 amino acids: CASSYSGVGMNTEAFF. In DNA, the CDR3 is TGTGCCAGCAGTTACTCGGGGGTAGGGATGAACACTGAAGCTTTCTTT.

The rearrangement joins TRBV11-2 to TRBJ2-7; D gene ambiguous. CDR3 length: 14 amino acids. Germline CDR1 and CDR2: SGHAT and FQNNGV. V lost 5 bases and J 0 bases, leaving 11 bases between the germline ends. This CDR3 reads CASSRIGSSYEQYF. As DNA, the CDR3 is TGTGCCAGCAGCCGGATAGGGTCCTCCTACGAGCAGTACTTC. Based on the CDR3 plus reference TRBV11-2 and TRBJ2-7, the full variable domain is EAGVAQSPRYKIIEKRQSVAFWCNPISGHATLYWYQQILGQGPKLLIQFQNNGVVDDSQLPKDRFSAERLKGVDSTLKIQPAKLEDSAVYLCASSRIGSSYEQYFGPGTRLTVT.

Details on this clonotype: Lacking the conserved final phenylalanine or tryptophan, this CDR3 likely reflects a read error. The rearrangement links TRBV7-8 to TRBJ2-6, with D perhaps TRBD2 (6 bases). V lost 2 bases and J 0 bases, leaving 8 bases between the germline ends. Germline values: CDR1 SGHVS, CDR2 FQNEAQ. The CDR3 extends over 16 amino acids. CDR3 loop: CASSLRRGSGANVLTL. CDR3 DNA: TGTGCCAGCAGCTTAAGGCGGGGCTCTGGGGCCAACGTCCTGACTCTC.

This clonotype has a handful of counts. The chain has TRBV11-2 and TRBJ2-1, with D perhaps TRBD1 (6 bases). Germline V gene lookup returns CDR1 SGHAT and CDR2 FQNNGV. The CDR3 covers 14 residues. With 9 bases removed from V and 9 bases from J, the gap between germline ends came to 21 bases. The CDR3 region is CASSKLTGTGEQFF. The DNA for the CDR3 is TGTGCCAGTAGTAAGCTAACAGGGACCGGTGAGCAGTTCTTC.

In its sample, this clonotype was seen many times. The rearrangement links TRBV20-1 to TRBJ2-3; no definite D call. Germline V gene data show CDR1 as DFQATT and CDR2 as SNEGSKA (reference sequence). The CDR3 is made up of 12 amino acids. Trimming pared 6 bases from V and 1 base from J, leaving 8 bases between. CDR3 in DNA: TGCAGTGCGTTCCGTCGCACAGATACGCAGTATTTT. Translation: CSAFRRTDTQYF.

The genes are TRBV7-9 and TRBJ2-7; the match to TRBD1 covers 12 bases. The CDR3 extends over 14 amino acids. After removal of 7 bases from V and 7 bases from J, the junction contained 8 bases not matched to a gene. In germline, CDR1 is SEHNR, CDR2 FQNEAQ (reference sequence). The CDR3 region has the DNA TGTGCCAGCAACCCGGGACAGGGGGCCAGAGAGCAGTACTTC. It yields the protein CASNPGQGAREQYF.

In this sample, this clonotype turned up many times. The chain has TRBV5-6 and TRBJ1-1; 7 positions agree with TRBD1. Germline trimming cut 4 bases from V and 0 bases from J; bases unmatched to any gene: 6. CDR1 SGHDT and CDR2 YYEEEE come from the germline V gene. This CDR3 contains 15 residues. CDR3 coding DNA: TGTGCCAGCAGCGGACAGGACAGAGTGAACACTGAAGCTTTCTTT. It yields the protein CASSGQDRVNTEAFF.

V gene TRBV7-2 combines with J gene TRBJ2-1; possibly TRBD2 for D (6 bases). Trimming cost V 6 bases and J 10 bases, with 22 bases left between them. In germline, CDR1 is SGHTA, CDR2 FQGNSA. This CDR3 comprises 15 residues. The CDR3 region has the DNA TGTGCCAGCAGTCCAACGACTAGACTTGGGAAGGAGCAGTTCTTC. It is translated as CASSPTTRLGKEQFF.